This T cell receptor (beta chain) was sequenced during a study of early T cells in non-severe SARS-CoV-2 infection. Study-wide context: The sequenced material was bulk RNA from unsorted whole blood, and its chains were unpaired.

General study findings and limits: VDJdb matches were skewed toward anti-spike CD8 T cell responses.

Ten or more counts support this clonotype. Its antigen remains unidentified. As part of library construction, unique molecular identifiers were attached to individual cDNA molecules. From the 5' RACE reads, TCRdb called clonotypes with MiXCR, one entry per CDR3 protein. This sample has 20,000 to 25,000 distinct CDR3 sequences, with around 5% found just once. CDR1 is LGHDT and CDR2 is YNNKEL in the germline V gene (reference sequence). There are 13 residues in the CDR3. V lost 4 bases to trimming and J lost 1 base, with 8 bases between them. This TCR was sampled from an adult who was a healthcare worker with PCR-confirmed SARS-CoV-2 infection or an uninfected control (not recorded which). The V and J genes are TRBV3-1 and TRBJ2-7; D is uncertain. The specimen sequenced was whole blood. CDR3 loop: CASSPLGSYEQYF. CDR3 nucleotides: TGTGCCAGCAGCCCGCTCGGGTCCTACGAGCAGTACTTC.